This T cell receptor (beta chain) was observed in a study of blood T cell repertoires in COVID-19. Study overall: PBMCs, B-cell-depleted T cells, or T cells were the source of the cDNA or gDNA that made up the material.

The sample holds one count of this clone. As handled by the study authors: Quantification of nucleated cells was approximated via reference gene primer amplification. The assay was immunoSEQ multiplex PCR, and TCRdb's table has in-frame clones only and misses some. The V and J calls and clone size come from that table; D and trimming were worked out from the DNA. The sample holds hundreds of thousands of clones, 87% seen once. All enrollees were roughly 18 to 90 years old and from 20 to 30 US areas. Participant-given clinical history determined each cohort assignment. This CDR3 contains 16 residues. J gave up 5 bases and V 5 bases, and 12 bases lay outside the gene matches. Germline CDR1 SGHAT, CDR2 FQNNGV.

The material sequenced was PBMCs or T cells enriched from blood (not recorded which). V is TRBV11-2 and J is TRBJ2-5; 9 bases match TRBD1. The clonotype was recovered from a woman under 30 with acute COVID-19. CDR3: CASSLLGDRVRETQYF. Here the CDR3 DNA reads TGTGCCAGCAGCCTACTCGGGGACAGGGTGCGGGAGACCCAGTACTTC.